This T cell receptor beta chain was sequenced for a study of cytomegalovirus exposure and HLA in healthy donors. General study points: TCR beta sequences reportedly predicted most subjects' HLA-A and HLA-B alleles accurately. Cytomegalovirus association was assigned to approximately 180 TCR beta chains.

PCR primers comprised 60 Vbeta and 13 Jbeta primers. Source study methods: Unique TCR beta chains numbered 60 million to 100 million in a later analysis, with about 11 million shared. This table comes from immunoSEQ multiplex PCR, and its TCRdb copy is limited to in-frame clones, with some not included. V, J and clone size are those of that table, while D and trimming were read from the DNA. Seen here are more than 85,000 clones, roughly 10% observed once, and the top ten hold 5.1%. Concerning this clone itself: Its antigen is not identified.

These donors, healthy bone marrow donors, were studied. CDR1 and CDR2 from the germline V gene are SGHTA and FQGNSA. The length of the CDR3 is 16 residues. Unmatched junction bases numbered 5, after V lost 0 bases and J lost 3 bases. The specimen was PBMCs. The chain is built from TRBV7-2 and TRBJ2-5, with 9 bases aligning to TRBD2. The origin of this receptor is a man aged 45-65 years in good health and CMV-seropositive. CDR3 region: CASSLAAGGYKETQYF. The CDR3 DNA sequence: TGTGCCAGCAGCTTAGCGGCGGGAGGGTATAAAGAGACCCAGTACTTC. The variable domain in full, completed from reference TRBV7-2 and TRBJ2-5, reads GAGVSQSPSNKVTEKGKDVELRCDPISGHTALYWYRQSLGQGLEFLIYFQGNSAPDKSGLPSDRFSAERTGGSVSTLTIQRTQQEDSAVYLCASSLAAGGYKETQYFGPGTRLLVL.